This T cell receptor (beta chain) came from a study of blood T cell repertoires in COVID-19. Overall study context: COVID-19 samples, acute and convalescent, were from the United States, Italy and Spain. Nucleic acid was either cDNA or gDNA, and it came from T cells, B-cell-depleted T cells, or PBMCs.

The CDR3 runs to 12 residues. The germline V gene encodes CDR1 MNHEY and CDR2 SVGEGT. Trimming took 5 bases from V and 9 from J, leaving 11 bases between them. Original analysis: Nucleated cell counts were estimated from reference gene primer amplification. Sequencing was performed with immunoSEQ multiplex PCR; in TCRdb, only in-frame clones are kept and a portion is missing. V and J calls and clone size are those listed in that table; D and trimming were worked out from the DNA. In the table there are under 80,000 clones, approximately 87% of which are singletons. The gene calls are TRBV6-2 or TRBV6-3 and TRBJ2-1; maybe TRBD1 (6 bases). The material sequenced was peripheral blood. This receptor was identified in a man over 45 with active COVID-19. The CDR3 sequence is CASSKGVGEQFF. For the CDR3, the DNA is TGTGCCAGCAGTAAGGGGGTCGGTGAGCAGTTCTTC.